The 26 T cell receptor beta chains listed next were all sequenced from one sample in a study of metastatic and nonmetastatic thyroid tumors. Patients underwent thyroid surgery, and none had received any treatment before it. TCRdb re-clonotyped the PCR reads via MiXCR. The sample consists of 85,000 to 100,000 clones, roughly an eighth of them appearing once. The sequenced sample consisted of blood. The receptors stem from a female donor with papillary thyroid cancer or a benign thyroid nodule (not recorded which). Some clones in this sample may be carry-over from other donors' samples.

In this sample, this clone turned up a few times. V gene TRBV6-4 combines with J gene TRBJ2-7, with 7 positions matching TRBD2. The CDR3 contains 13 residues. Germline V lookup: CDR1 MRHNA, CDR2 SNTAGT. The V segment lost 11 bases and the J segment 1 base; nucleotides outside the gene matches: 8. CDR3: CAAQAGRSYEQYF. In DNA, the CDR3 is TGTGCCGCCCAAGCGGGACGATCCTACGAGCAGTACTTC.

This clone was seen repeatedly, ten times or more. V gene TRBV20-1 combines with J gene TRBJ1-1; TRBD1 is a possible D gene (6 bases). Trimming shortened V by 2 bases and J by 2 bases, and 12 bases separated the two germline ends. The CDR3 runs 14 residues. Germline V gene data show CDR1 as DFQATT and CDR2 as SNEGSKA (reference sequence). The CDR3 sequence is CSARTGGANTEAFF. CDR3 bases: TGCAGTGCTAGAACCGGGGGCGCCAACACTGAAGCTTTCTTT.

This clone was recorded many times. This chain joins TRBV27 and TRBJ2-1; D call uncertain. Per germline, CDR1 MNHEY and CDR2 SMNVEV (reference sequence). The CDR3 extends over 13 amino acids. V lost 5 bases to trimming and J lost 6 bases, with 11 bases between them. This CDR3 reads CASSPELFNEQFF. The DNA for the CDR3 is TGTGCCAGCAGTCCGGAACTCTTCAATGAGCAGTTCTTC.

This clone was counted ten times or more. The V and J genes are TRBV11-3 and TRBJ2-2, with D tentatively TRBD1 or TRBD2 (5 bases each). This CDR3 spans 15 amino acids. Germline assignment: CDR1 SGHNT and CDR2 YENEEA. The V gene lost 10 bases and the J gene lost 6 bases, with 21 bases spanning the gap. The CDR3 DNA reads as TGTGCCATCGGGTGGGGACGGCAGTATCCCGGGGAGCTGTTTTTT. It specifies CAIGWGRQYPGELFF. Full variable domain (outside the CDR3, taken from reference TRBV11-3 and TRBJ2-2): EAGVVQSPRYKIIEKKQPVAFWCNPISGHNTLYWYLQNLGQGPELLIRYENEEAVDDSQLPKDRFSAERLKGVDSTLKIQPAELGDSAVYLCAIGWGRQYPGELFFGEGSRLTVL.

In its sample, this clone was seen many times. V gene TRBV6-1 combines with J gene TRBJ2-1; D unresolved. V dropped 5 bases and J dropped 1 base, with 15 bases sitting between them. CDR3 size: 16 residues. Germline CDR1 reads MNHNS; CDR2 reads SASEGT. The CDR3 reads CASSPSSLSSYNEQFF. Written as DNA, the CDR3 is TGTGCCAGCAGTCCCTCCTCTCTTTCTTCCTACAATGAGCAGTTCTTC.

This clone showed up many times. This rearrangement joins TRBV6-2 or TRBV6-3 to TRBJ2-7, with D perhaps TRBD2 (7 bases). Germline V gene data show CDR1 as MNHEY and CDR2 as SVGEGT. Trimming shortened V by 8 bases and J by 6 bases, and 23 bases separated the two germline ends. The CDR3 consists of 15 residues. CDR3 DNA: TGTGCCAGCTCCCACGAGCGGGACAATTCGCCCGAGCAGTACTTC. It is translated as CASSHERDNSPEQYF.

This clone was seen at least ten times. The chain combines TRBV11-2 with TRBJ2-7; a possible D gene is TRBD2 (6 bases). Germline V gene sequence: CDR1 SGHAT, CDR2 FQNNGV. V gave up 0 bases and J gave up 0 bases, with 12 bases separating them. The CDR3 is 16 residues long. CDR3 residues: CASSLDRTNPSYEQYF. The CDR3 bases are TGTGCCAGCAGCTTAGACAGGACTAACCCCTCCTACGAGCAGTACTTC.

Many counts were recorded for this clone. This chain joins TRBV6-2 or TRBV6-3 and TRBJ1-5; D unclear. The V and J ends lost 5 bases and 6 bases respectively, with 11 bases between them. Looked up from germline, CDR1 is MNHEY and CDR2 is SVGEGT. This CDR3 region has 13 residues. CDR3 sequence: CASSPKRSQPQHF. In nucleotides, the CDR3 is TGTGCCAGCAGTCCCAAGCGGTCTCAGCCCCAGCATTTT.

Ten or more counts support this clone. The V gene is TRBV6-1, the J gene TRBJ1-3; TRBD1 might be the D (5 bases). The length of the CDR3 is 15 residues. V gave up 11 bases and J gave up 3 bases, with 20 bases separating them. CDR1 and CDR2 (germline): MNHNS, SASEGT. The CDR3 sequence is CAAKTAAGVGNTIYF. The CDR3 DNA is TGTGCCGCTAAAACCGCGGCGGGGGTTGGAAACACCATATATTTT.

The V and J genes are TRBV20-1 and TRBJ2-7; the match to TRBD1 covers 10 bases. The CDR3 contains 15 residues. Looked up from germline, CDR1 is DFQATT and CDR2 is SNEGSKA (reference sequence). With 4 bases clipped from V and 7 bases from J, the junction kept 13 bases outside the gene matches. Here the CDR3 DNA reads TGCAGTGCTACTGTAACGGACAGGGGGTTGGGGGAGCAGTACTTC. It encodes CSATVTDRGLGEQYF.

This clone has ten or more counts. The rearrangement uses TRBV28 and TRBJ2-7; D unclear. CDR3 length: 13 residues. The V gene's germline CDR1 is MDHEN and CDR2 SYDVKM. Trimming stripped 4 bases from V and 3 bases from J, with 10 bases between. The DNA of the CDR3 is TGTGCCAGCAGTTCCAATCCCCTCTACGAGCAGTACTTC. It is translated as CASSSNPLYEQYF. Using reference TRBV28 and TRBJ2-7 for the parts outside the CDR3, the full variable domain is DVKVTQSSRYLVKRTGEKVFLECVQDMDHENMFWYRQDPGLGLRLIYFSYDVKMKEKGDIPEGYSVSREKKERFSLILESASTNQTSMYLCASSSNPLYEQYFGPGTRLTVT.

The chain employs TRBV12-3 or TRBV12-4 and TRBJ2-7, with a possible D match to TRBD1 (5 bases). V was cut by 9 bases and J by 2 bases, with 11 bases left in between. This CDR3 region has 12 residues. CDR3 nucleotide sequence: TGTGCCAGAGGGGTAAAGACCTACGAGCAGTACTTC. Amino acid sequence: CARGVKTYEQYF.

The sample holds many counts of this clone. The chain combines TRBV9 with TRBJ2-1; 7 nucleotides match TRBD2. The ends lost 1 base at V and 7 bases at J; junction bases unmatched: 8. This CDR3 is built from 15 residues. Germline-derived CDR1 and CDR2 are SGDLS and YYNGEE. CDR3 in amino acids: CASSVWSGVGNEQFF. The CDR3 region has the DNA TGTGCCAGCAGCGTATGGAGCGGGGTGGGGAATGAGCAGTTCTTC.

In this sample, this clone turned up once. DNA of the CDR3: TGTGCCAGCAGCTTAAATTATGGAGGGAGCACAGATACGCAGTATTTT. It encodes CASSLNYGGSTDTQYF. V usage is TRBV11-2 and J usage is TRBJ2-3; D perhaps matches TRBD2 (6 bases). CDR3 size: 16 residues. Germline CDR1 and CDR2: SGHAT and FQNNGV. V was clipped by 2 bases and J by 0 bases, with 12 bases between them.

The genes are TRBV11-2 and TRBJ2-1; possibly TRBD1 for D (5 bases). V lost 5 bases and J 9 bases, leaving 29 bases between the germline ends. This CDR3 comprises 18 residues. Germline-derived CDR1 and CDR2 are SGHAT and FQNNGV. The CDR3: CASSPDPLLGHRYGEQFF. CDR3 DNA sequence: TGTGCCAGCAGCCCTGACCCACTTCTAGGACACCGGTACGGTGAGCAGTTCTTC.

This clone came up many times. J is TRBJ1-1 and V is TRBV10-3; TRBD1 aligns across 9 bases. The CDR3 loop spans 13 amino acids. CDR1 ENHRY and CDR2 SYGVKD come from the germline V gene. The J segment lost 7 bases and the V segment lost 6 bases, leaving 6 bases of the junction unmatched. DNA of the CDR3: TGTGCCATCAGGGAACAGGGGGCAGTTGAAGCTTTCTTT. The encoded protein is CAIREQGAVEAFF.

The table lists this clone with many counts. The chain joins TRBV5-1 to TRBJ2-7, with D unclear. The germline V gene encodes CDR1 SGHRS and CDR2 YFSETQ. Between the trimmed V and J ends, which lost 3 bases and 3 bases, there was a span of 19 bases. CDR3 length: 16 amino acids. CDR3 coding DNA: TGCGCCAGCAGCTACGGTTATGACCCAAGGGACTACGAGCAGTACTTC. Translation gives CASSYGYDPRDYEQYF.

This clone has at least ten counts. The chain joins TRBV6-1 to TRBJ1-3; D unresolved. This CDR3 spans 16 amino acids. Trimming pared 3 bases from V and 1 base from J, leaving 13 bases between. Germline loops: CDR1 MNHNS, CDR2 SASEGT. The CDR3 region is CASSEARLRSGNTIYF. CDR3 bases: TGTGCCAGCAGTGAGGCAAGGCTGAGGTCTGGAAACACCATATATTTT.

This clone was recorded at least ten times. This chain connects TRBV2 to TRBJ2-1, with 7 bases lining up with TRBD2. The ends lost 1 base at V and 4 bases at J; junction bases unmatched: 10. Germline V lookup: CDR1 SNHLY, CDR2 FYNNEI. The CDR3 loop spans 17 amino acids. The CDR3 is CASSEVYRLAAYNEQFF. CDR3 nucleotides: TGTGCCAGCAGTGAAGTGTATAGGCTAGCGGCGTACAATGAGCAGTTCTTC.

This clone was counted at least ten times. The rearrangement links TRBV4-3 to TRBJ2-7, with D possibly being TRBD1 or TRBD2 (6 bases each). Trimming cost V 0 bases and J 2 bases, with 11 bases left between them. The CDR3 is 15 amino acids. CDR1 and CDR2 (germline): LGHNA, YSLEER. The CDR3 nucleotides are TGCGCCAGCAGCCAAGAGGCCCGGGGGCCCTACGAGCAGTACTTC. This gives the protein CASSQEARGPYEQYF.

This clone came up many times. The chain joins TRBV4-1 to TRBJ1-2; 12 bases agree with TRBD1. CDR3 length: 16 residues. Germline V gives CDR1 MGHRA, CDR2 YSYEKL. After removal of 0 bases from V and 5 bases from J, the junction contained 4 bases not matched to a gene. The CDR3 bases are TGCGCCAGCAGCCAAGAGCCGGGACAGGGGGCGTATGGCTACACCTTC. Translating it yields CASSQEPGQGAYGYTF.

At least ten counts were recorded for this clone. The J gene is TRBJ2-2, the V gene TRBV11-2; perhaps TRBD1 as D (6 bases). Germline CDR1 SGHAT, CDR2 FQNNGV. Between the trimmed V and J ends, which lost 2 bases and 3 bases, there was a span of 13 bases. The CDR3 consists of 16 residues. The CDR3 bases are TGTGCCAGCAGCTTATTTGGGGGCGCGTACACCGGGGAGCTGTTTTTT. It encodes CASSLFGGAYTGELFF. The whole variable domain, filled in from reference TRBV11-2 and TRBJ2-2, reads EAGVAQSPRYKIIEKRQSVAFWCNPISGHATLYWYQQILGQGPKLLIQFQNNGVVDDSQLPKDRFSAERLKGVDSTLKIQPAKLEDSAVYLCASSLFGGAYTGELFFGEGSRLTVL.

This clone was picked up many times. This chain links TRBV7-2 with TRBJ1-2; D is undetermined. Germline V gives CDR1 SGHTA, CDR2 FQGNSA. The CDR3 is 13 residues long. Trimming cost V 1 base and J 8 bases, with 11 bases left between them. The CDR3 here is CASSLEGLYGYTF. The CDR3 DNA follows: TGTGCCAGCAGCTTAGAAGGGCTTTACGGCTACACCTTC.

On this clone: At one end the junction does not follow the germline gene, possibly because of a read error. The J gene is TRBJ1-2, the V gene TRBV6-1, with D perhaps matching TRBD1 (6 bases). CDR3 length: 15 amino acids. Per germline, CDR1 MNHNS and CDR2 SASEGT. The CDR3 reads CVSSEAPRGCYGYTF. The CDR3 coding sequence is TGTGTCAGCAGTGAAGCGCCCAGGGGCTGCTATGGCTACACCTTC.

This clone was seen a few times. A read error may explain this, as a much larger clone is one base away. The CDR3 carries no conserved terminal phenylalanine or tryptophan, so it likely arises from a read error. The chain uses TRBV10-3 and TRBJ2-6; no definite D call. CDR3 length: 13 residues. Trimming stripped 7 bases from V and 2 bases from J, with 6 bases between. Germline V CDR1 and CDR2: ENHRY, SYGVKD. In DNA form, the CDR3 reads TGTGCCATCACTGGGACTGGGGCCAACGTCCTGACTTGC. Translation: CAITGTGANVLTC.

This clone was detected many times. This rearrangement joins TRBV19 to TRBJ1-4, with no clear D. Germline lookup yields CDR1 LNHDA and CDR2 SQIVND (reference sequence). CDR3 length equals 14 residues. V was cut by 3 bases and J by 8 bases, with 13 bases left in between. The CDR3 coding sequence is TGTGCCAGTAGTATCGACGGAGTTCGGGAAAAACTGTTTTTT. Protein sequence: CASSIDGVREKLFF.